This TCR beta chain was found in a study of T cell repertoires in cytomegalovirus infection. This clonotype was seen ten or more times. Its antigen is not known. Trimming removed 5 bases at V and 2 bases at J, with 13 bases between. This CDR3 has 14 residues. Germline values: CDR1 MGHRA, CDR2 YSYEKL. In TCRdb, the reads were re-called with MiXCR into one record per CDR3 protein. The sample lists some 150,000 distinct CDR3 sequences, approximately 30% occurring once. Here the sequenced sample was CD8+ T cells from cultured PBMCs, taken from culture after CMV antigen stimulation. This receptor was obtained from a human donor in good health (CMV status not recorded). Some clones in this sample may be carry-over from other donors' samples. This chain links TRBV4-1 with TRBJ2-7; D is perhaps TRBD1 (6 bases). The CDR3 sequence is CASSRQAHTYEQYF. The CDR3 bases are TGCGCCAGCAGCAGACAGGCCCATACCTACGAGCAGTACTTC.